This T cell receptor beta chain was retrieved from a study of T-cell memory formation after mild COVID-19. Points from the study as a whole: Day 15 to 85 contracting clones showed balanced CD4/CD8; day 15 to 37 expanders favored CD4+.

This clonotype has a handful of counts. What it recognizes is unknown. TCRdb recomputed calls from the 5' RACE reads with MiXCR, one row per CDR3 protein. The sample has hundreds of thousands of distinct CDR3 sequences; 25% to 30% are singletons. The specimen sequenced was PBMCs or a T cell subset sorted from them (not recorded which). This sequence originates from an adult woman who had mild COVID-19 (a few samples of this study predate the infection). Cell type and time point are not known.

The CDR3 here is CASSSGAGGDEQYF. CDR3 nucleotides: TGTGCCAGCAGCTCAGGGGCGGGGGGCGACGAGCAGTACTTC. The chain employs TRBV11-2 and TRBJ2-7; 8 bases map to TRBD2. Germline V gene data show CDR1 as SGHAT and CDR2 as FQNNGV. Trimming at V came to 4 bases and at J to 5 bases, leaving 7 bases not matched to a gene. This CDR3 is built from 14 residues.